This record covers a single T cell receptor beta chain. Per the original methods: Researchers report that nucleated cell counts were estimated from reference gene primer amplification. TCRdb keeps only in-frame clones here, not all; method: immunoSEQ multiplex PCR. That table supplies the V and J calls and clone size; D and trimming were determined from the DNA. The sample records about 180,000 clones, roughly 80% being singletons. The data stem from a study of blood T cell repertoires in COVID-19. Study-level information: COVID-19 samples, acute and convalescent, were from the United States, Italy and Spain. PBMCs, B-cell-depleted T cells, or T cells provided the cDNA or gDNA that made up the material.

Looked up from germline, CDR1 is SGHVS and CDR2 is FQNEAQ. The CDR3 is made up of 13 amino acids. Between the trimmed V and J ends, which lost 2 bases and 6 bases, there was a span of 10 bases. The rearrangement joins TRBV7-8 to TRBJ1-2; D is unresolved. The source is a woman in her 70s with acute or convalescent COVID-19. The sample consisted of peripheral blood. CDR3 amino acids: CASSLSIPDGYTF. CDR3 DNA: TGTGCCAGCAGCTTATCTATCCCCGATGGCTACACCTTC.